A single T cell receptor beta chain is shown here with its context. Sequenced by immunoSEQ multiplex PCR; TCRdb stores in-frame clones only, minus some. Of under 30,000 clones listed, 65% to 90% are singletons. Germline loops: CDR1 SNHLY, CDR2 FYNNEI. Trimming took 7 bases from V and 2 from J; bases not matched to a gene: 6. The CDR3 has 14 residues. This sample was included in a study of blood T cell repertoires in COVID-19. The chain is built from TRBV2 and TRBJ1-2, with TRBD1 matching 8 bases. The sequenced material came from peripheral blood. The TCR sequence derives from a human donor in a cohort sampled during active COVID-19. In DNA form, the CDR3 reads TGTGCCAGCACCCTCCGGGACAGGAACTATGGCTACACCTTC. Protein: CASTLRDRNYGYTF.